Each of the 5 T cell receptor beta chains below was sequenced from the same sample in a study of shared clonotypes between healthy human individuals. The repertoire was sequenced with immunoSEQ multiplex PCR; TCRdb's copy has only in-frame clones and lacks some. Among 400,000 or so clones listed, about 97% were seen once. Sequenced material: memory CD8+ T cells sorted from blood. Subset here: CD45RO+ cells pooled with CCR7-negative TemRA cells. The receptor source for this set is a man younger than 40 in good health.

The J gene is TRBJ2-5, the V gene TRBV30, with TRBD2 matching 13 bases. V gave up 0 bases and J gave up 2 bases; unmatched junction bases: 3. Germline CDR1 GTSNPN, CDR2 SVGIG (reference sequence). CDR3 length equals 16 residues. The CDR3 nucleotides read TGTGCCTGGAGTGTACTAGCGGGAGGGGGACAAGAGACCCAGTACTTC. Translation gives CAWSVLAGGGQETQYF.

This clone has only one observation. The chain uses TRBV10-3 and TRBJ2-1; the match to TRBD2 covers 7 bases. The trim removed 5 bases at V and 0 bases at J, leaving 4 bases unmatched. CDR1 is ENHRY and CDR2 is SYGVKD in the germline V gene. CDR3 size: 15 residues. The CDR3 reads CAISLAESSYNEQFF. The CDR3 bases are TGTGCCATCAGTCTAGCGGAGAGCTCCTACAATGAGCAGTTCTTC.

This clone was observed once. The chain links TRBV28 to TRBJ2-7; 7 bases are a match to TRBD1. Unmatched junction bases numbered 7, after V lost 6 bases and J lost 5 bases. CDR1 and CDR2 from the germline V gene are MDHEN and SYDVKM. The CDR3 spans 13 residues. The CDR3 DNA reads TGTGCCAGCAGCCGACAGGGTCTCGACGAGCAGTACTTC. Its translation: CASSRQGLDEQYF.

This chain links TRBV19 with TRBJ1-2; D perhaps matches TRBD1 (5 bases). V was cut by 1 base and J by 3 bases, with 9 bases left in between. The CDR3 consists of 14 residues. Germline V gene data show CDR1 as LNHDA and CDR2 as SQIVND (reference sequence). The chain's CDR3 is CASSIGGRDYGYTF. Here the CDR3 DNA reads TGTGCCAGTAGTATAGGGGGCCGAGACTATGGCTACACCTTC.

The chain has TRBV7-2 and TRBJ2-5; D may be TRBD1 or TRBD2 (5 bases each). The germline CDR1 and CDR2 sequences are SGHTA and FQGNSA. This CDR3 region has 14 residues. The V and J ends lost 4 bases and 2 bases respectively, with 11 bases between them. The CDR3 DNA reads TGTGCCAGCAGCTCATCATGGGGGCAAGAGACCCAGTACTTC. Amino acid sequence: CASSSSWGQETQYF. Combining the CDR3 with reference TRBV7-2 and TRBJ2-5 gives the whole variable domain GAGVSQSPSNKVTEKGKDVELRCDPISGHTALYWYRQSLGQGLEFLIYFQGNSAPDKSGLPSDRFSAERTGGSVSTLTIQRTQQEDSAVYLCASSSSWGQETQYFGPGTRLLVL.